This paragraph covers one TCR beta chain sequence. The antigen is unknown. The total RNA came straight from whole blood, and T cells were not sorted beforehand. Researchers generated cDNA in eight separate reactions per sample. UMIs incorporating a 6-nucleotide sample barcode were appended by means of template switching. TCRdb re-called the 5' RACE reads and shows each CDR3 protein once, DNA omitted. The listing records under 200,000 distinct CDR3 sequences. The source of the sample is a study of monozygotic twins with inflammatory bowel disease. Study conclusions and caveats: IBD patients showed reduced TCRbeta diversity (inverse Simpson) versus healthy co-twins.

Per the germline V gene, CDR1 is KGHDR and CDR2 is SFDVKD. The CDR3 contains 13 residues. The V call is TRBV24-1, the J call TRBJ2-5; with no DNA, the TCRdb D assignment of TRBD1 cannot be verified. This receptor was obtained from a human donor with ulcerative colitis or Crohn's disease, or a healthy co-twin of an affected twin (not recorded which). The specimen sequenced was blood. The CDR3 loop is CATSWGAGETQYF.